What follows describes a single TCR beta chain. The record originates from a study of OX40 agonist ivuxolimab in advanced cancers. TCRdb's table, derived via immunoSEQ multiplex PCR, lists solely in-frame clones and lacks some. The table lists fewer than 55,000 clones, approximately 80% of them singletons. No patient had autoimmune disease or received systemic immunosuppression. The V end lost 5 bases, the J end lost 6 bases, and 14 bases lay between the germline ends. The CDR3 consists of 12 residues. The germline V gene has CDR1 GTSNPN and CDR2 SVGIG (reference sequence). V and J are TRBV30 and TRBJ2-7; D tentatively reads TRBD1 or TRBD2 (5 bases each). The receptor was derived from an adult with an advanced solid tumor such as melanoma, head and neck, liver or kidney cancer. The sample here was CD4+ or CD8+ T cells sorted from blood, taken in a trial of the OX40 agonist ivuxolimab. The CDR3 protein is CAWLRGAREQYF. In DNA, the CDR3 is TGTGCCTGGCTAAGAGGGGCGCGCGAGCAGTACTTC.